This T cell receptor beta chain emerged from a study of response to subunit inactivated influenza vaccine. This clonotype was counted ten times or more. No antigen is known for it. The germline gives CDR1 MGHRA, CDR2 YSYEKL. Between the trimmed V and J ends, which lost 1 base and 5 bases, there was a span of 0 bases. CDR3 length: 11 residues. Study conclusions and caveats: Authors suggested each seasonal influenza vaccination recruits few new T cells.

TCRdb fed the RT-PCR reads into MiXCR, producing one record per CDR3 protein. In the table there are approximately 520,000 distinct CDR3 sequences, approximately 15% of which are singletons. The receptor's source is a man aged 45-69 years who received an inactivated influenza vaccine. Sequencing used CD4+ T cells sorted from PBMCs, obtained less than 25 months after vaccination. V and J are TRBV4-1 and TRBJ1-3; D uncertain. The CDR3 DNA reads as TGCGCCAGCAGCCAAGGAAACACCATATATTTT. Encoded protein: CASSQGNTIYF.